A single sample gave rise to the 28 T cell receptor beta chains below, sequenced in a study of CD8 T cells in Susac syndrome. RNA totalling about 0.45 to 1 ug underwent reverse transcription with random hexamers. One entry per CDR3 protein results from TCRdb running MiXCR on the immunoSEQ multiplex PCR reads. The sample has around 80,000 distinct CDR3 sequences, around 94% seen once. Sequencing was carried out using CD8+ T cells from PBMCs. Receptor source: a human donor in good health.

The rearrangement joins TRBV18 to TRBJ2-2; no definite D call. This CDR3 has 12 residues. Trimming removed 8 bases at V and 4 bases at J, with 8 bases between. The V gene's germline CDR1 is KGHSH and CDR2 LQKENI. CDR3 sequence: CASPTATGELFF. CDR3 nucleotide sequence: TGTGCCAGCCCTACAGCCACCGGGGAGCTGTTTTTT.

This chain links TRBV29-1 with TRBJ2-2; a possible D gene is TRBD1 (5 bases). The ends were cut back, 3 bases at V and 5 bases at J, with 19 bases in the middle. There are 16 residues in the CDR3. Germline lookup yields CDR1 SQVTM and CDR2 ANQGSEA. In DNA form, the CDR3 reads TGCAGCGTTGATGAAACGGTAGGGGCGAGGACCGGGGAGCTGTTTTTT. As protein: CSVDETVGARTGELFF.

V usage is TRBV4-1 and J usage is TRBJ2-3, with D perhaps matching TRBD1 (5 bases). CDR3 size: 15 residues. Germline loops: CDR1 MGHRA, CDR2 YSYEKL. The V and J ends lost 2 bases and 1 base respectively, with 10 bases between them. The CDR3 coding sequence is TGCGCCAGCAGCCAAACTTCGACAGGCACAGATACGCAGTATTTT. Translated, it gives CASSQTSTGTDTQYF.

V and J are TRBV7-9 and TRBJ2-7; D perhaps matches TRBD2 (5 bases). Trimming took off 1 base at V and 0 bases at J, with 13 bases between the two ends. This CDR3 comprises 16 residues. Germline V gene sequence: CDR1 SEHNR, CDR2 FQNEAQ (reference sequence). The CDR3 protein is CASSLGPAEASYEQYV. CDR3 DNA sequence: TGTGCCAGCAGCTTAGGCCCAGCGGAGGCCTCCTACGAGCAGTACGTC.

The chain uses TRBV2 and TRBJ2-1, with 8 positions matching TRBD1. CDR3 length: 14 amino acids. The V segment lost 6 bases and the J segment 0 bases; nucleotides outside the gene matches: 1. Germline-derived CDR1 and CDR2 are SNHLY and FYNNEI. This CDR3 reads CASSGTGSYNEQFF. For the CDR3, the DNA is TGTGCCAGCAGCGGGACAGGCTCCTACAATGAGCAGTTCTTC.

This clonotype was seen only once. V gene TRBV7-9 combines with J gene TRBJ1-1, with no clear D. Germline loops: CDR1 SEHNR, CDR2 FQNEAQ (reference sequence). CDR3 length: 16 residues. The V end was cut by 0 bases, the J end by 3 bases, with 14 bases between. CDR3 region: CASSLAATDIDTEAFF. For the CDR3, the DNA is TGTGCCAGCAGCTTAGCAGCGACGGATATCGACACTGAAGCTTTCTTT.

This chain joins TRBV4-1 and TRBJ2-7; D might be TRBD1 (6 bases). The CDR3 contains 13 residues. Trimming stripped 2 bases from V and 6 bases from J, with 11 bases between. Germline CDR1 MGHRA, CDR2 YSYEKL. The CDR3 nucleotides read TGCGCCAGCAGCCAACTACAGGGTACCGAGCAGTACTTC. It codes for CASSQLQGTEQYF.

This chain connects TRBV4-1 to TRBJ1-5, with D unclear. This CDR3 has 14 amino acids. CDR1 and CDR2 from the germline V gene are MGHRA and YSYEKL. V was shortened by 1 base and J by 5 bases, with 9 bases between the two germline ends. CDR3 DNA: TGCGCCAGCAGCCAAGCTTCATCAGATCAGCCCCAGCATTTT. Translated: CASSQASSDQPQHF.

The chain recombines TRBV10-2 with TRBJ2-3; no definite D call. Between the trimmed V and J ends, which lost 6 bases and 2 bases, there was a span of 6 bases. The CDR3 has 12 amino acids. Germline CDR1 reads WSHSY; CDR2 reads SAAADI. In nucleotides, the CDR3 is TGCGCCAGCAGCGACCTCACAGATACGCAGTATTTT. The encoded protein is CASSDLTDTQYF.

V and J are TRBV13 and TRBJ1-4; 7 bases fit TRBD1. V gave up 5 bases and J gave up 3 bases; unmatched junction bases: 3. The CDR3 has 14 residues. Per the germline V gene, CDR1 is PRHDT and CDR2 is FYEKMQ (reference sequence). The CDR3 DNA reads TGTGCCAGCAGCCCCGGGACAGCTAATGAAAAACTGTTTTTT. Residues: CASSPGTANEKLFF.

The CDR3 DNA follows: TGTGCCAGCACCTCACCCGCCAGGACCAACAATGAGCAGTTCTTC. Encoded protein: CASTSPARTNNEQFF. The chain joins TRBV12-3 or TRBV12-4 to TRBJ2-1; the D is unclear. V lost 7 bases and J lost 5, with 18 bases in between. CDR3 size: 15 residues.

CDR3 residues: CASSQEALAGGYTGELFF. DNA for the CDR3: TGTGCCAGCAGCCAAGAGGCACTAGCGGGAGGTTACACCGGGGAGCTGTTTTTT. V and J are TRBV4-2 and TRBJ2-2; 12 nucleotides match TRBD2. V shed 0 bases and J 3 bases; nucleotides not matched to a gene: 5. The CDR3 extends over 18 amino acids. In germline, CDR1 is LGHNA, CDR2 YNFKEQ.

V and J are TRBV9 and TRBJ2-1; weak D call: TRBD1 (5 bases). The V end lost 10 bases, the J end lost 1 base, and 15 bases lay between the germline ends. The CDR3 is 14 residues long. Per the germline V gene, CDR1 is SGDLS and CDR2 is YYNGEE. Here the CDR3 reads CAAPENRSYNEQFF. The CDR3 DNA sequence: TGTGCCGCACCGGAAAACAGGTCCTACAATGAGCAGTTCTTC.

V gene TRBV9 combines with J gene TRBJ2-1; no clear D gene. Germline V gene lookup returns CDR1 SGDLS and CDR2 YYNGEE. The CDR3 is made up of 13 amino acids. V was cut by 3 bases and J by 6 bases, with 10 bases left in between. CDR3 protein: CASSAASFNEQFF. CDR3 DNA: TGTGCCAGCAGCGCAGCATCTTTCAATGAGCAGTTCTTC.

This chain connects TRBV6-4 to TRBJ2-1, with a tentative D call TRBD1 (5 bases). Looked up from germline, CDR1 is MRHNA and CDR2 is SNTAGT. The CDR3 is 13 residues long. Trimming pared 5 bases from V and 4 bases from J, leaving 9 bases between. In nucleotides, the CDR3 is TGTGCCAGCAGTCAGACAGCTTACAATGAGCAGTTCTTC. This gives the protein CASSQTAYNEQFF.

V is TRBV20-1 and J is TRBJ2-7; either TRBD1 or TRBD2 may supply D (5 bases each). Germline V CDR1 and CDR2: DFQATT, SNEGSKA (reference sequence). The V end lost 6 bases, the J end lost 0 bases, and 15 bases lay between the germline ends. The CDR3 extends over 14 amino acids. This CDR3 reads CSADGTDSSYEQYF. The CDR3 nucleotides read TGCAGTGCGGATGGGACCGACAGCTCCTACGAGCAGTACTTC.

As regards this clonotype: One junction end does not reproduce the germline sequence, and a read error may be involved. The genes are TRBV20-1 and TRBJ1-1, with a possible D match to TRBD1 (6 bases). Germline V gives CDR1 DFQATT, CDR2 SNEGSKA (reference sequence). The CDR3 consists of 14 residues. CDR3 sequence reads: CSARDRQVYTEVFF. CDR3 in DNA: TGCAGTGCTAGAGATCGACAGGTGTACACTGAAGTTTTCTTT.

The V call is TRBV5-1, the J call TRBJ2-7; 11 bases line up with TRBD1. Germline V gene lookup returns CDR1 SGHRS and CDR2 YFSETQ. Trimming removed 4 bases from V and 6 bases from J; junction bases left unmatched: 9. The CDR3 runs to 15 residues. The CDR3 coding sequence is TGCGCCAGCAGCCCCAAGGGACAGGGGGTCTGCGAGCAGTACGTC. Its protein is CASSPKGQGVCEQYV.

This clonotype was seen just once. V is TRBV6-4 and J is TRBJ1-1; 12 nucleotides line up with TRBD1. The V gene end was trimmed by 7 bases and the J gene end by 12 bases; junction bases not matched to a gene: 6. The CDR3 has 12 residues. Germline loops: CDR1 MRHNA, CDR2 SNTAGT. The CDR3 region has the DNA TGTGCCAGCATGGGACAGGGGGCGCGGACTTTCTTT. Protein product: CASMGQGARTFF.

The rearrangement joins TRBV6-1 to TRBJ2-1; 10 bases align to TRBD1. V lost 2 bases and J lost 4; bases outside the gene matches: 5. Germline V gene sequence: CDR1 MNHNS, CDR2 SASEGT. The CDR3 consists of 16 residues. CDR3 region: CASSEIDRGRYNEQFF. CDR3 coding DNA: TGTGCCAGCAGTGAAATCGACAGGGGGCGTTACAATGAGCAGTTCTTC.

The chain joins TRBV4-3 to TRBJ2-3, with no clear D. This CDR3 has 15 residues. Germline lookup yields CDR1 LGHNA and CDR2 YSLEER. Trimming pared 3 bases from V and 2 bases from J, leaving 12 bases between. CDR3 in DNA: TGCGCCAGCAGCCAGGAGACACAAGCCACAGATACGCAGTATTTT. This translates into CASSQETQATDTQYF.

The chain carries TRBV28 and TRBJ2-1; 11 bases match TRBD2. The CDR3 consists of 18 residues. V shed 3 bases and J 4 bases; nucleotides not matched to a gene: 11. CDR1 is MDHEN, CDR2 SYDVKM, per germline. CDR3 DNA: TGTGCCAGCAGTTTGAGGGTAGCGGGAGGGGTTTTTTACAATGAGCAGTTCTTC. It encodes CASSLRVAGGVFYNEQFF.

A single count supports this clonotype. The rearrangement links TRBV7-6 to TRBJ2-1, with TRBD2 matching over 12 bases. There are 15 residues in the CDR3. Losses at the gene ends were 5 bases for V and 7 bases for J; bases not matched to a gene: 6. The V gene's germline CDR1 is SGHVS and CDR2 FNYEAQ. The chain's CDR3 is CASSPGTSGLNEQFF. CDR3 nucleotide sequence: TGTGCCAGCAGCCCAGGGACTAGCGGGCTTAATGAGCAGTTCTTC.

The chain joins TRBV4-1 to TRBJ2-7; no firm D call. Deletions cut 4 bases from V and 0 bases from J, with 13 bases between. Germline CDR1 reads MGHRA; CDR2 reads YSYEKL. The CDR3 length is 15 residues. CDR3 nucleotides: TGCGCCAGCAGCCCTAACGGGTTGGGCTCCTACGAGCAGTACTTC. This translates into CASSPNGLGSYEQYF.

The rearrangement joins TRBV4-3 to TRBJ2-1; D tentatively reads TRBD1 or TRBD2 (5 bases each). CDR1 and CDR2 from the germline V gene are LGHNA and YSLEER. Trimming removed 0 bases at V and 1 base at J, with 10 bases between. The CDR3 consists of 16 residues. Here the CDR3 reads CASSQDLGGSYNEQFF. CDR3 bases: TGCGCCAGCAGCCAAGATCTTGGGGGATCCTACAATGAGCAGTTCTTC.

This sequence joins TRBV6-2 or TRBV6-3 and TRBJ2-1; D call uncertain. Germline V gene lookup returns CDR1 MNHEY and CDR2 SVGEGT. V gave up 4 bases and J gave up 0 bases, with 10 bases separating them. This CDR3 spans 15 amino acids. In DNA, the CDR3 is TGTGCCAGCAGTTTCCCACTCGGCTCCTACAATGAGCAGTTCTTC. Its translation: CASSFPLGSYNEQFF.

V usage is TRBV5-4 and J usage is TRBJ2-7; TRBD1 agrees at 9 bases. J gave up 3 bases and V 4 bases, and 14 bases lay outside the gene matches. Looked up from germline, CDR1 is SGHNT and CDR2 is YYREEE (reference sequence). The CDR3 spans 17 residues. This CDR3 is CASSLFGWTGESYEQYF. CDR3 nucleotide sequence: TGTGCCAGCAGCCTATTTGGGTGGACAGGGGAAAGCTACGAGCAGTACTTC. The entire variable domain, with the rest obtained from reference TRBV5-4 and TRBJ2-7, is as follows: ETGVTQSPTHLIKTRGQQVTLRCSSQSGHNTVSWYQQALGQGPQFIFQYYREEENGRGNFPPRFSGLQFPNYSSELNVNALELDDSALYLCASSLFGWTGESYEQYFGPGTRLTVT.

This chain connects TRBV4-1 to TRBJ1-1; tentatively, D is TRBD1 (5 bases). Deletions cut 6 bases from V and 8 bases from J, with 13 bases between. CDR1 is MGHRA, CDR2 YSYEKL, per germline. The CDR3 totals 12 residues. CDR3 nucleotides: TGCGCCAGCAGTCGCGGACAATCCGAAGCTTTCTTT. It yields the protein CASSRGQSEAFF.